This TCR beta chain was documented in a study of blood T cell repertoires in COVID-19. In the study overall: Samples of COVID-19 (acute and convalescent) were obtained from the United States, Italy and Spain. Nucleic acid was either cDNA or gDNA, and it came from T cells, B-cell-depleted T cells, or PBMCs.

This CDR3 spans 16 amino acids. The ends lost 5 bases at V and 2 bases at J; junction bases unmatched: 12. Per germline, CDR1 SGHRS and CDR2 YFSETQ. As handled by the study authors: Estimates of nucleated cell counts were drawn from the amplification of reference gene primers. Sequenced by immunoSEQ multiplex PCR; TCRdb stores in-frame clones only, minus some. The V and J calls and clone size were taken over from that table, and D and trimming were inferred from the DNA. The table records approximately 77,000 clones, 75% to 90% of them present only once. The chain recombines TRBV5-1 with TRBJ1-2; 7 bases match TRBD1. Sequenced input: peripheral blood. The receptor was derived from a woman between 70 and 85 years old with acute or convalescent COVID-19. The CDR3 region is CASRGFGGQINYGYTF. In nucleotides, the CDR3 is TGCGCCAGCAGGGGTTTTGGGGGACAGATAAACTATGGCTACACCTTC.